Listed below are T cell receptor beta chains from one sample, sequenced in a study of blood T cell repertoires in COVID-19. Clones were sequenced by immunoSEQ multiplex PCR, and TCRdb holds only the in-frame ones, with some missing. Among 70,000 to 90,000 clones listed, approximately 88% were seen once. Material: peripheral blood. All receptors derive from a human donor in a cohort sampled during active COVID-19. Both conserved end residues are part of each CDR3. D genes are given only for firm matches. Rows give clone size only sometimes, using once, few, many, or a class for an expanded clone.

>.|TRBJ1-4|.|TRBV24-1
CAVSRDNSNEKLFF
TGTGCCGTCTCCCGGGACAACTCTAATGAAAAACTGTTTTTT
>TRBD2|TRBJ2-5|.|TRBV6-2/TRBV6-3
CASSPGLAGSETQYF
TGTGCCAGCAGTCCGGGACTAGCGGGATCAGAGACCCAGTACTTC
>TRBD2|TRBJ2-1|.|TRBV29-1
CSVNDLAGWGNEQFF
TGCAGCGTCAACGATTTAGCGGGTTGGGGCAATGAGCAGTTCTTC
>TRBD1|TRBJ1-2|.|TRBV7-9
CASSLHTRTGMNYGYTF
TGTGCCAGCAGCTTACATACGAGGACAGGGATGAACTATGGCTACACCTTC
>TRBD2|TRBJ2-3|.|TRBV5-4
CASSFSRGGRGTDTQYF
TGTGCCAGCAGCTTTTCCCGGGGGGGGAGAGGAACAGATACGCAGTATTTT
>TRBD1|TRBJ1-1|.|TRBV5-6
CASSPEQGLNTEAFF
TGTGCCAGCAGCCCGGAACAGGGGTTGAACACTGAAGCTTTCTTT
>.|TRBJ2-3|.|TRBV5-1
CASSFPSSVGDTQYF
TGCGCCAGCAGCTTTCCCTCAAGCGTCGGAGATACGCAGTATTTT
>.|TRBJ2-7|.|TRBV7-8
CASSFQIAPSYEQYF
TGTGCCAGCAGCTTCCAGATAGCTCCTTCCTACGAGCAGTACTTC
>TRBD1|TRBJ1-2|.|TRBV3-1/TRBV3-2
CASSQGTGDNGYTF
TGTGCCAGCAGCCAAGGGACAGGGGACAATGGCTACACCTTC
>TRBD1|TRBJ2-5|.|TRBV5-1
CASYRDREVISETQYF
TGCGCCAGCTACCGGGACAGGGAAGTTATTAGCGAGACCCAGTACTTC
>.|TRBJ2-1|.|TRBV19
CASRGQSNNEQFF
TGTGCCAGCCGAGGACAGAGTAACAATGAGCAGTTCTTC
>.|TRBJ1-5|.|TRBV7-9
CASSLQEDQPQHF
TGTGCCAGCAGCCTGCAGGAAGATCAGCCCCAGCATTTT
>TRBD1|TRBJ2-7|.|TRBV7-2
CASSNTGGYEQYF
TGTGCCAGCAGCAATACAGGGGGGTACGAGCAGTACTTC
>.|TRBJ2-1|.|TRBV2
CASGKRYEQFF
TGTGCCAGCGGAAAGCGGTATGAGCAGTTCTTC
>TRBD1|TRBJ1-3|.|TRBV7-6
CASSVTGGSAGNTIYF
TGTGCCAGCAGCGTTACAGGGGGCAGCGCTGGAAACACCATATATTTT
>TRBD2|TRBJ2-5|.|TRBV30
CAWLAGGQETQYF
TGTGCCTGGTTAGCGGGGGGGCAAGAGACCCAGTACTTC
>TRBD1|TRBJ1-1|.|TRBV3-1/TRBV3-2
CASSQLQGSTEAFF
TGTGCCAGCAGCCAACTACAGGGGAGTACTGAAGCTTTCTTT
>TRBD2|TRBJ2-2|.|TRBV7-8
CASSPRKQRESAGELFF
TGTGCCAGCAGCCCCCGGAAACAGCGGGAGTCAGCCGGGGAGCTGTTTTTT
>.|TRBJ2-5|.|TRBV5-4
CASSLRLATQETQYF
TGTGCCAGCAGCCTTAGGCTAGCGACTCAAGAGACCCAGTACTTC
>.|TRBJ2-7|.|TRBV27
CASGYRVSYEQYF
TGTGCCAGCGGGTACAGGGTCTCCTACGAGCAGTACTTC
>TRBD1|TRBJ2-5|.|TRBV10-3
CAISRQGNHQYF
TGTGCCATCAGCCGACAGGGGAACCACCAGTACTTC
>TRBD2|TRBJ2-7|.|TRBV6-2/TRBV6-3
CASSPGTSVLEQYF
TGTGCCAGCAGTCCAGGGACTAGCGTTCTCGAGCAGTACTTC
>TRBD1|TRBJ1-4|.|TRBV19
CASTETGGNEKLFF
TGTGCCAGTACCGAGACAGGGGGAAATGAAAAACTGTTTTTT
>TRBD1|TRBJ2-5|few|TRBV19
CASSIRGQPETQYF
TGTGCCAGTAGTATAAGGGGACAGCCGGAGACCCAGTACTTC
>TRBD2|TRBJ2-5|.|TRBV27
CASSLSGASGRPRFQETQYF
TGTGCCAGCAGTTTATCGGGCGCTAGCGGGAGACCCCGATTCCAAGAGACCCAGTACTTC
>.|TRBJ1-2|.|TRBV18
CASSPTRGDGYTF
TGTGCCAGCTCACCAACTCGGGGGGATGGCTACACCTTC
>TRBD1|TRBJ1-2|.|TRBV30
CAWSVEQGSLNYGYTF
TGTGCCTGGAGTGTCGAACAGGGGAGCCTTAACTATGGCTACACCTTC
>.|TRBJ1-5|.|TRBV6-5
CASRPPGGRNQPQHF
TGTGCCAGCAGACCTCCCGGGGGGCGGAATCAGCCCCAGCATTTT
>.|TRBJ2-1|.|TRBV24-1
CATSDQGRGGVDEQFF
TGTGCCACCAGTGACCAGGGACGGGGAGGCGTCGATGAGCAGTTCTTC